This TCR beta chain was sequenced in a study of cytomegalovirus exposure and HLA in healthy donors. A note on this clone: At one of its ends the junction is not consistent with the germline gene, which may arise from a read error.

PCR used 60 Vbeta primers and 13 Jbeta primers. This table comes from immunoSEQ multiplex PCR, and its TCRdb copy is limited to in-frame clones, with some not included. The sample shows some 130,000 clones, 60% to 75% of them seen only once. Sequencing was done on a sample of PBMCs. This TCR derives from a human donor in good health.

CDR3 in DNA: TGTGCCAGCAGTCAAGCACCTATGGATCGCGGGCGTGAAAAACTGTTTTTT. This codes for CASSQAPMDRGREKLFF. V is TRBV6-1 and J is TRBJ1-4; D ambiguous. The CDR3 is 17 amino acids. Germline CDR1 is MNHNS and CDR2 is SASEGT.